This is a list of T cell receptor beta chains from one sample in a study of T cell responses to AZD1222 COVID-19 vaccine. TCRdb keeps only in-frame clones here, not all; method: immunoSEQ multiplex PCR. The sample lists 100,000 to 150,000 clones, 88% occurring once. The sequencing used peripheral blood, collected on day 0 of AZD1222 vaccination. These receptors originate from an adult in good health. Each CDR3 is given with its conserved first and last residue. The D gene is left open where the match is weak. A clone size is listed for some rows: how often the clone was seen (once, few, many), or a class if it is expanded.

>TRBV28|TRBJ2-7|TRBD2|14|-
TGTGCCAGCAGTGAGTTAGCGGGAGGTTGGGAGCAGTACTTC
CASSELAGGWEQYF
>TRBV2|TRBJ1-5|-|12|-
TGTGCCAGCAAGGCCGGTAATCAGCCCCAGCATTTT
CASKAGNQPQHF
>TRBV5-4|TRBJ1-4|TRBD1|14|-
TGTGCCAGCAGCTTGGGACAGGGAAATGAAAAACTGTTTTTT
CASSLGQGNEKLFF
>TRBV6-2/TRBV6-3|TRBJ2-2|-|17|-
TGTGCCAGCACCCCGGGACGGTCTGGCATTGTCACCGGGGAGCTGTTTTTT
CASTPGRSGIVTGELFF
>TRBV27|TRBJ2-1|-|14|once
TGTGCCAGCAGTTTTTCCGGCATCTACAATGAGCAGTTCTTC
CASSFSGIYNEQFF
>TRBV19|TRBJ1-5|-|13|-
TGTGCCAGTAGTGCCTCCAGGGGTCAGCCCCAGCATTTT
CASSASRGQPQHF
>TRBV7-2|TRBJ1-1|-|11|few
TGTGCCAGCAGCTTGGTCACTGAAGCTTTCTTT
CASSLVTEAFF
>TRBV12-3/TRBV12-4|TRBJ2-1|-|13|-
TGTGCCAGCAGTTTATCAGAGTACAATGAGCAGTTCTTC
CASSLSEYNEQFF
>TRBV23-1|TRBJ2-7|-|11|-
TGCGCCAGCATTCTGGGATACGAGCAGTACTTC
CASILGYEQYF
>TRBV28|TRBJ2-5|-|16|-
TGTGCCAGCAGTTGGCGGATTAGGACCTTACAAGAGACCCAGTACTTC
CASSWRIRTLQETQYF
>TRBV19|TRBJ1-5|TRBD1|16|once
TGTGCCAGTAATAACCCCGGGACAGGGGGCGGTCAGCCCCAGCATTTT
CASNNPGTGGGQPQHF
>TRBV3-1/TRBV3-2|TRBJ2-2|TRBD2|15|-
TGTGCCAGCAGCCACCGACTAGCGGGAAGGGGGGAGCTGTTTTTT
CASSHRLAGRGELFF
>TRBV24-1|TRBJ2-1|TRBD2|18|-
TGTGCCACCAGTGGTTACGGGACTAGCGGGGTTAGAGATGATGAGCAGTTCTTC
CATSGYGTSGVRDDEQFF
>TRBV7-2|TRBJ2-7|-|15|-
TGTGCCAGCAGCTTAGGGCAGGGGATCTCCTACGAGCAGTACTTC
CASSLGQGISYEQYF
>TRBV7-2|TRBJ2-5|-|15|-
TGTGCCAGCAGCCACCCCTCCGGGACCGGAGAGACCCAGTACTTC
CASSHPSGTGETQYF
>TRBV29-1|TRBJ1-1|TRBD1|14|-
TGCAGCGTTCCAACGATGACAGGGGGCACTGAAGCTTTCTTT
CSVPTMTGGTEAFF
>TRBV18|TRBJ1-2|TRBD1|14|once
TGTGCCAGCTCAACAGCGGACAGGGGAAGTGGCTACACCTTC
CASSTADRGSGYTF
>TRBV29-1|TRBJ1-6|-|11|-
TGCAGCGTTGGGTGGGATTCACCCCTCCACTTT
CSVGWDSPLHF
>TRBV29-1|TRBJ1-2|TRBD1|12|-
TGCAGCGTTGAAGGCGGAGGGGGCGACTACACCTTC
CSVEGGGGDYTF
>TRBV18|TRBJ2-7|-|16|once
TGTGCCAGCTCACCATTGTCTGGGCAGGGTGCCAACGAGCAGTACTTC
CASSPLSGQGANEQYF
>TRBV27|TRBJ1-5|-|12|-
TGTGCCAGCAGTCAGGGTGGTCAGCCCCAGCATTTT
CASSQGGQPQHF
>TRBV6-4|TRBJ1-6|-|15|-
TGTGCCAGCAGTGGGGAAGGAGGAAGTGGCTCACCCCTCCACTTT
CASSGEGGSGSPLHF
>TRBV5-1|TRBJ2-3|TRBD2|17|-
TGCGCCAGCAGCTTTGGGGGACTAGCGGGAAGCACAGATACGCAGTATTTT
CASSFGGLAGSTDTQYF
>TRBV4-1|TRBJ2-6|-|14|-
TGCGCCAGCAGTCAACCTTCTGGGGCCAACGTCCTGACTTTC
CASSQPSGANVLTF
>TRBV7-8|TRBJ2-1|-|15|-
TGTGCCAGCAGCCCAACGAGGATCAGAGCCAATGAGCAGTTCTTC
CASSPTRIRANEQFF
>TRBV18|TRBJ2-1|-|14|-
TGTGCCAGCTACGGTGGCTCCACCTACAATGAGCAGTTCTTC
CASYGGSTYNEQFF
>TRBV10-3|TRBJ2-5|TRBD2|16|-
TGTGCCATCAGTGAGGGGGGGACTAGCCTCCAAGAGACCCAGTACTTC
CAISEGGTSLQETQYF
>TRBV5-1|TRBJ2-3|-|18|-
TGCGCCAGCAGCTTGGGACAGCTACTTACACCTAGCACAGATACGCAGTATTTT
CASSLGQLLTPSTDTQYF
>TRBV10-2|TRBJ2-1|TRBD1|14|-
TGCGCCAGCAGTTACAGGGGGCTGGGCAATGAGCAGTTCTTC
CASSYRGLGNEQFF
>TRBV19|TRBJ2-1|-|16|-
TGTGCCAGTAGTATAGATAGGGCAGGTACCTACAATGAGCAGTTCTTC
CASSIDRAGTYNEQFF
>TRBV11-2|TRBJ1-1|TRBD1|15|once
TGTGCCAGCAGCCCAAGACAGGGGGCCGGGTCTGAAGCTTTCTTT
CASSPRQGAGSEAFF